A selection of T cell receptor beta chains follows, all from one sample in a study of CXCR3-negative and CXCR3-positive naive CD8 T cells. Reprocessing the 5' RACE reads, TCRdb reports a single entry for every CDR3 protein and omits DNA. This listing includes 120,000 to 150,000 distinct CDR3 sequences. The sample taken for sequencing was naive CXCR3+ CD8+ T cells from blood. These receptors were collected from a human donor in good health. Some clones in this sample may be carry-over from other donors' samples. The CDR3 runs from the conserved cysteine through the conserved F or W. Fields, in order: V gene, J gene, CDR3 protein.

TRBV9,TRBJ2-1,CASSVGGNNEQFF
TRBV28,TRBJ2-3,CASSLVMRLLDTDTQYF
TRBV7-6,TRBJ2-7,CASSLTGGFDEQYF
TRBV29-1,TRBJ2-7,CSVEGGEGWYEQYF
TRBV6-5,TRBJ2-1,CASNPTAVGHYNEQFF
TRBV7-7,TRBJ2-1,CASSLVPSYEQFF
TRBV6-5,TRBJ2-1,CASSYGFFGQVGPRNEQFF
TRBV28,TRBJ2-7,CASSLIPGDVYEQYF
TRBV12-3/TRBV12-4,TRBJ1-2,CASSLGDLRPNYGYTF
TRBV11-2,TRBJ2-1,CASSLELLAGAPGQFF
TRBV14,TRBJ2-1,CASSQEESSGNEQFF
TRBV28,TRBJ2-5,CASSLSDRGSETQYF
TRBV7-2,TRBJ2-7,CASSLVSAGEQYF
TRBV4-2,TRBJ1-1,CASSPGPPGTEAFF
TRBV28,TRBJ1-1,CASSFWDTEAFF
TRBV11-1,TRBJ2-5,CASSSPDSGGPQETQYF
TRBV9,TRBJ2-3,CASSVGHTDTQYF
TRBV5-1,TRBJ2-5,CASPTGDQKETQYF
TRBV28,TRBJ2-7,CASSLGSGPNYEQYF
TRBV9,TRBJ2-1,CASSWSGTEEGNEQFF
TRBV4-3,TRBJ1-4,CASSQEMPGRINEKLFF
TRBV7-9,TRBJ2-7,CASSLDFYEQYF
TRBV4-1,TRBJ2-5,CASSQGTGLFQETQYF
TRBV6-2/TRBV6-3,TRBJ1-1,CASSYGPRTAVQDTEAFF
TRBV11-3,TRBJ2-2,CASSFDPRGSNTGELFF
TRBV29-1,TRBJ2-7,CSVAARSYEQYF
TRBV13,TRBJ2-5,CASSLGTLKETQYF
TRBV7-9,TRBJ2-7,CASSLTGITYEQYF
TRBV7-9,TRBJ1-1,CASSSGQGITEAFF
TRBV6-4,TRBJ1-2,CASTDTNYDGYTF